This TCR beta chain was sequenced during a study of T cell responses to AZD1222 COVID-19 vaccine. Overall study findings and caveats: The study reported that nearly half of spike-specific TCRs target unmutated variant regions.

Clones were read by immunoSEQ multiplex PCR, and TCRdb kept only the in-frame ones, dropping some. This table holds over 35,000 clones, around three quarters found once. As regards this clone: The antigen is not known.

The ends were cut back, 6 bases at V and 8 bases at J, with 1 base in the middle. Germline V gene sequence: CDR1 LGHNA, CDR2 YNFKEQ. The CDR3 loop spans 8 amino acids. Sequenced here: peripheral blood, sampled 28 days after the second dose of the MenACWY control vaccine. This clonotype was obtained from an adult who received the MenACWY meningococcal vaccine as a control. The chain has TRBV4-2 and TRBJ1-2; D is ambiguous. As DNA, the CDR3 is TGTGCCAGCAGGGGCTACACCTTC. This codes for CASRGYTF.